The 20 T cell receptor beta chains reported below all come from one sample, sequenced in a study of blood T cell repertoires in COVID-19. The assay was immunoSEQ multiplex PCR, and TCRdb's table has in-frame clones only and misses some. The table includes 90,000 to 150,000 clones, approximately 87% detected once. Sequenced sample: peripheral blood. These receptors were collected from a man aged 65 to 85 who had recovered from COVID-19.

V gene TRBV5-4 combines with J gene TRBJ2-2, with a possible D match to TRBD2 (7 bases). Germline CDR1 and CDR2: SGHNT and YYREEE (reference sequence). Trimming cost V 4 bases and J 4 bases, with 14 bases left between them. The CDR3 runs to 15 residues. CDR3 region: CASSPGGRGTGELFF. In DNA, the CDR3 is TGTGCCAGCAGCCCCGGGGGGCGGGGCACCGGGGAGCTGTTTTTT.

This clone was counted a few times. This chain uses TRBV10-2 with TRBJ2-2, with D maybe TRBD2 (5 bases). V was trimmed by 2 bases and J by 3 bases, leaving 10 bases between them. Germline loops: CDR1 WSHSY, CDR2 SAAADI. CDR3 length: 15 amino acids. Written as DNA, the CDR3 is TGCGCCAGCAGTGAGCATCAAGCGGACACCGGGGAGCTGTTTTTT. Its protein is CASSEHQADTGELFF.

The J gene is TRBJ1-4, the V gene TRBV5-4, with 7 positions matching TRBD1. The CDR3 sequence is 13 residues long. With V trimmed by 4 bases and J by 5 bases, 2 bases remained unmatched. Germline V gene sequence: CDR1 SGHNT, CDR2 YYREEE (reference sequence). The CDR3 loop reads CASSPGGNEKLFF. In nucleotides, the CDR3 is TGTGCCAGCAGCCCAGGGGGGAATGAAAAACTGTTTTTT.

The chain is built from TRBV6-1 and TRBJ2-2; the D gene is possibly TRBD1 (6 bases). The germline V and J ends were trimmed by 0 bases and 4 bases, with 15 bases remaining between them. Per the germline V gene, CDR1 is MNHNS and CDR2 is SASEGT. The CDR3 has 17 residues. The CDR3 spells CASSEAYRVLPTGELFF. The CDR3 DNA follows: TGTGCCAGCAGTGAAGCCTACAGGGTTTTACCCACCGGGGAGCTGTTTTTT.

The rearrangement links TRBV6-2 or TRBV6-3 to TRBJ2-6; 9 nucleotides align to TRBD1. CDR3 length equals 19 residues. The V gene end was trimmed by 6 bases and the J gene end by 3 bases; junction bases not matched to a gene: 15. The germline CDR1 and CDR2 sequences are MNHEY and SVGEGT. The CDR3 sequence: CASSPVTGQGWFGANVLTF. CDR3 bases: TGTGCCAGCAGCCCCGTAACGGGACAGGGATGGTTTGGGGCCAACGTCCTGACTTTC.

The chain uses TRBV9 and TRBJ2-3; 15 positions match TRBD2. This CDR3 spans 17 amino acids. V gave up 4 bases and J gave up 4 bases; unmatched junction bases: 7. Germline CDR1 reads SGDLS; CDR2 reads YYNGEE. For the CDR3, the DNA is TGTGCCAGCAGCCCCTGGACTAGCGGGAGGGGATCAGATACGCAGTATTTT. This codes for CASSPWTSGRGSDTQYF.

The J gene is TRBJ1-1, the V gene TRBV12-5; 9 nucleotides match TRBD1. Germline V gene sequence: CDR1 LGHNT, CDR2 FRNRAP. CDR3 length equals 16 residues. V lost 7 bases, J lost 3 bases, and 12 bases stayed unmatched. Here the CDR3 reads CASASLGTGSYTEAFF. DNA for the CDR3: TGTGCTAGTGCCTCTCTGGGGACAGGGTCATACACTGAAGCTTTCTTT.

The rearrangement joins TRBV20-1 to TRBJ1-2; possible D gene TRBD1, 5 bases. CDR3 length equals 11 residues. V lost 6 bases, J lost 4 bases, and 9 bases lay in between. Germline loops: CDR1 DFQATT, CDR2 SNEGSKA (reference sequence). CDR3 DNA: TGCAGTGCGGGGGACTTCTATGGCTACACCTTC. Protein sequence: CSAGDFYGYTF.

The chain carries TRBV19 and TRBJ1-1, with D uncertain. Trimming took off 6 bases at V and 8 bases at J, with 19 bases between the two ends. Germline CDR1 is LNHDA and CDR2 is SQIVND (reference sequence). The CDR3 is 14 residues long. The CDR3 DNA sequence: TGTGCCAGTAGCCCAACTTCGGGAGGTATAGAAGCTTTCTTT. This codes for CASSPTSGGIEAFF. The variable domain in full, completed from reference TRBV19 and TRBJ1-1, reads DGGITQSPKYLFRKEGQNVTLSCEQNLNHDAMYWYRQDPGQGLRLIYYSQIVNDFQKGDIAEGYSVSREKKESFPLTVTSAQKNPTAFYLCASSPTSGGIEAFFGQGTRLTVV.

This CDR3 reads CATSRARAGGPNEQFF. The DNA of the CDR3 is TGTGCCACCAGCAGAGCCCGGGCCGGGGGGCCCAATGAGCAGTTCTTC. V and J are TRBV15 and TRBJ2-1; weak D call: TRBD2 (7 bases). The CDR3 covers 16 residues. Germline assignment: CDR1 LNHNV and CDR2 YYDKDF (reference sequence). Trimming pared 1 base from V and 6 bases from J, leaving 16 bases between.

This clone occurred once. The chain uses TRBV7-3 and TRBJ2-3; D might be TRBD2 (6 bases). Trimming removed 0 bases from V and 11 bases from J, with 18 bases in between. The CDR3 length is 15 residues. Germline V gives CDR1 SGHTA, CDR2 FQGTGA. The DNA of the CDR3 is TGTGCCAGCAGCTTAACGTCGAACGGGAGAGGGAAGCAGTATTTT. Its translation: CASSLTSNGRGKQYF.

This chain links TRBV15 with TRBJ2-2; 8 bases line up with TRBD1. The CDR3 runs 17 residues. The germline gives CDR1 LNHNV, CDR2 YYDKDF (reference sequence). Trimming at V came to 0 bases and at J to 4 bases, leaving 7 bases not matched to a gene. This CDR3 is CATSRDSGRGRTGELFF. DNA of the CDR3: TGTGCCACCAGCAGAGATTCGGGCAGGGGGCGCACCGGGGAGCTGTTTTTT.

The chain couples TRBV7-9 to TRBJ2-7; D ambiguous. The CDR3 runs 14 residues. The V and J ends lost 1 base and 12 bases respectively, with 19 bases between them. The germline CDR1 and CDR2 sequences are SEHNR and FQNEAQ (reference sequence). The CDR3 DNA is TGTGCCAGCAGCTTAGAGGTTCTAGTTTCCCCCTGGTACTTC. Protein product: CASSLEVLVSPWYF.

The CDR3 protein is CASSLRQPGAAFF. The CDR3, as DNA: TGTGCCAGCAGCTTAAGACAGCCCGGAGCGGCTTTCTTT. The V and J genes are TRBV2 and TRBJ1-1, with D perhaps TRBD1 (5 bases). Germline V gives CDR1 SNHLY, CDR2 FYNNEI. The CDR3 extends over 13 amino acids. Trimming cost V 6 bases and J 11 bases, with 19 bases left between them.

This clone occurred once. This chain links TRBV11-1 with TRBJ2-7; D gene ambiguous. CDR3 length: 13 amino acids. Per germline, CDR1 SGHAT and CDR2 FQDESV (reference sequence). V was shortened by 5 bases and J by 1 base, with 9 bases between the two germline ends. CDR3 region: CASSPSQSYEQYF. CDR3 bases: TGTGCCAGCAGCCCCAGTCAGTCCTACGAGCAGTACTTC.

The chain joins TRBV19 to TRBJ2-7; weak D call: TRBD2 (6 bases). The CDR3 sequence is 14 residues long. V was shortened by 4 bases and J by 7 bases, with 17 bases between the two germline ends. Germline V gene data show CDR1 as LNHDA and CDR2 as SQIVND (reference sequence). The CDR3 DNA follows: TGTGCCAGTAGTACCGAGCTAGCGTCGGGGGAGCAGTACTTC. Translating it yields CASSTELASGEQYF.

This rearrangement joins TRBV2 to TRBJ1-6, with D unclear. Germline CDR1 SNHLY, CDR2 FYNNEI. The CDR3 is made up of 16 amino acids. The ends were cut back, 7 bases at V and 10 bases at J, with 23 bases in the middle. DNA of the CDR3: TGTGCCAGCAAACTACGGTGGCGCCAATCGTGGTCACCCCTCCACTTT. Encoded protein: CASKLRWRQSWSPLHF.

Concerning this clone: A single base separates this from a much larger clone, so it may be a read error. The chain carries TRBV28 and TRBJ1-1; no clear D gene. Germline V CDR1 and CDR2: MDHEN, SYDVKM. The CDR3 has 17 amino acids. In DNA, the CDR3 is TGTGCCAGCAGTCCTCCCCCGGGGTTCGGGGAGAACACTGAACCTTTCTTT. Translating it yields CASSPPPGFGENTEPFF. Drawing the rest from reference TRBV28 and TRBJ1-1, the complete variable domain is DVKVTQSSRYLVKRTGEKVFLECVQDMDHENMFWYRQDPGLGLRLIYFSYDVKMKEKGDIPEGYSVSREKKERFSLILESASTNQTSMYLCASSPPPGFGENTEPFFGQGTRLTVV.

As DNA, the CDR3 is TGTGCCAGCAGCTTAAGGGCGGGAGAGGGGTATTACGAGCAGTACTTC. It encodes CASSLRAGEGYYEQYF. This chain uses TRBV7-2 with TRBJ2-7, with 7 bases matching TRBD2. The germline CDR1 and CDR2 sequences are SGHTA and FQGNSA. After removal of 2 bases from V and 4 bases from J, the junction contained 11 bases not matched to a gene. The length of the CDR3 is 16 residues.

The chain uses TRBV3-1 (or the pseudogene TRBV3-2) and TRBJ2-7; D might be TRBD2 (6 bases). Germline CDR1 LGHDT, CDR2 YNNKEL (reference sequence). The CDR3 length is 14 residues. V was cut by 1 base and J by 6 bases, with 13 bases left in between. The DNA for the CDR3 is TGTGCCAGCAGCCAAGGAGAGGGGAGGAGCGAGCAGTACTTC. Translation: CASSQGEGRSEQYF.